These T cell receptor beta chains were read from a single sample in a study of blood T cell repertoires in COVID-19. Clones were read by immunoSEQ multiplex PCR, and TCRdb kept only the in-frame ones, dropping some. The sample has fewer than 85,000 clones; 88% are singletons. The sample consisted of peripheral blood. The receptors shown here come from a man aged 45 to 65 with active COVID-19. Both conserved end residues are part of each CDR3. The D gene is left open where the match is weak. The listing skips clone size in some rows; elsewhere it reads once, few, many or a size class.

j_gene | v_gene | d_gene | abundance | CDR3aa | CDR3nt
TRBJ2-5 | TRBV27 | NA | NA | CASSYGGTQYF | TGTGCCAGCAGTTACGGGGGGACCCAGTACTTC
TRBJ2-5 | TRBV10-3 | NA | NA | CAISESGGEETQYF | TGTGCCATCAGTGAGTCGGGGGGAGAAGAGACCCAGTACTTC
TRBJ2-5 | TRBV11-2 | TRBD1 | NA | CASSKDRGETQYF | TGTGCCAGCAGTAAGGACAGGGGGGAGACCCAGTACTTC
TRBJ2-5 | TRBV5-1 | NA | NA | CASSSGGQETQYF | TGCGCCAGCAGCTCAGGGGGGCAAGAGACCCAGTACTTC
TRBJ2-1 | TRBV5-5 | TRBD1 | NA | CASSWDRGYNEQFF | TGTGCCAGCAGCTGGGACAGGGGTTACAATGAGCAGTTCTTC
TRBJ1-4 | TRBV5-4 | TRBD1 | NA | CASSAGSGTGLEKLFF | TGTGCCAGCAGCGCCGGCTCCGGGACAGGGCTTGAAAAACTGTTTTTT
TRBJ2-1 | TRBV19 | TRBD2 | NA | CASNPLAGDYNEQFF | TGTGCCAGTAACCCACTAGCGGGAGACTACAATGAGCAGTTCTTC
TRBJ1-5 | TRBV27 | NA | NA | CASSYRDTNQPQHF | TGTGCCAGCAGCTACCGGGACACAAATCAGCCCCAGCATTTT
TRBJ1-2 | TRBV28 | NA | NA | CASSFRANYGYTF | TGTGCCAGCAGTTTTCGGGCTAACTATGGCTACACCTTC
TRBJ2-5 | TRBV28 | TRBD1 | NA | CASSRQTGGQETQYF | TGTGCCAGCAGTCGCCAGACAGGGGGCCAGGAGACCCAGTACTTC
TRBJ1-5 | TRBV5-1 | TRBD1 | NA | CASSPTGVSNQPQHF | TGCGCCAGCAGCCCCACAGGGGTGAGCAATCAGCCCCAGCATTTT
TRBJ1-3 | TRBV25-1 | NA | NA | CASSESAGAGNTIYF | TGTGCCAGCAGTGAATCAGCGGGGGCTGGAAACACCATATATTTT
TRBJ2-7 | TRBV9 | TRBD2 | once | CASSPGTSGGSYEQYF | TGTGCCAGCAGCCCCGGGACTAGCGGGGGTTCCTACGAGCAGTACTTC
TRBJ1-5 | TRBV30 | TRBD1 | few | CAWSKGTGNQPQHF | TGTGCCTGGAGCAAAGGGACAGGGAATCAGCCCCAGCATTTT
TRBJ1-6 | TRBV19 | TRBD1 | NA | CASSIEGQERSSLHF | TGTGCCAGTAGTATAGAGGGACAGGAAAGATCCTCCCTCCACTTT
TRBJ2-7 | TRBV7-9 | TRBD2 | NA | CASSSPSGGEQYF | TGTGCCAGCAGCTCCCCCAGCGGGGGCGAGCAGTACTTC
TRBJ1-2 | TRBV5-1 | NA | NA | CASSDDNRYGYTF | TGCGCCAGCAGCGACGACAATCGCTATGGCTACACCTTC
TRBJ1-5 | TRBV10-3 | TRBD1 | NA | CAISGIPGQGAEQPQHF | TGTGCCATCAGTGGGATACCGGGACAGGGGGCAGAACAGCCCCAGCATTTT
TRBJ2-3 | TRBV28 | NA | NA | CASSLGAPIIGRKDTQYF | TGTGCCAGCAGTTTGGGAGCCCCAATAATCGGACGGAAGGATACGCAGTATTTT
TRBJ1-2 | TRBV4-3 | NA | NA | CASSRGAGPANYGYTF | TGCGCCAGCAGTCGGGGGGCAGGACCAGCTAACTATGGCTACACCTTC
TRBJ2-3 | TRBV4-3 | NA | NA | CASSPGVPDTQYF | TGCGCCAGCAGCCCCGGGGTCCCCGATACGCAGTATTTT
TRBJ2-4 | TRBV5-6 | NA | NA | CASSFERPVAKNIQYF | TGTGCCAGCAGCTTTGAGCGGCCGGTAGCCAAAAACATTCAGTACTTC